The 14 T cell receptor beta chains below come from one sample, sequenced in a study of T cells after yellow fever vaccination. TCRdb called the 5' RACE reads again in MiXCR, with one record for every CDR3 protein. Among 300,000 to 350,000 distinct CDR3 sequences listed, 3% to 4.5% were seen once. The material was PBMCs, obtained 5 days after the yellow fever booster vaccination. The receptors derive from a man between 18 and 29 years old who received the YFV17D yellow fever vaccine.

The chain combines TRBV7-9 with TRBJ1-6, with D unresolved. Germline CDR1 is SEHNR and CDR2 is FQNEAQ (reference sequence). CDR3 size: 12 residues. The V and J ends lost 3 bases and 7 bases respectively, with 4 bases between them. The CDR3 coding sequence is TGTGCCAGCAGCTTCCAGAATTCACCCCTCCACTTT. Protein product: CASSFQNSPLHF.

The V call is TRBV27, the J call TRBJ2-1; D perhaps matches TRBD2 (5 bases). V was cut by 6 bases and J by 0 bases, with 18 bases left in between. Germline V gene sequence: CDR1 MNHEY, CDR2 SMNVEV (reference sequence). The CDR3 runs 17 residues. CDR3 sequence: CASSAGAVLTSYNEQFF. Here the CDR3 DNA reads TGTGCCAGCAGCGCCGGAGCGGTTCTTACCTCCTACAATGAGCAGTTCTTC.

This clonotype was observed a few times. V gene TRBV30 combines with J gene TRBJ2-6; 11 positions match TRBD2. The junction had 4 bases not matched to a gene; V was cut back by 4 bases and J by 2 bases. The germline gives CDR1 GTSNPN, CDR2 SVGIG (reference sequence). The CDR3 contains 16 residues. DNA of the CDR3: TGTGCCTGGACAGGACTAGCGGGTGCTGGGGCCAACGTCCTGACTTTC. Translating it yields CAWTGLAGAGANVLTF.

The genes are TRBV7-2 and TRBJ2-3, with 7 bases matching TRBD2. Germline V gives CDR1 SGHTA, CDR2 FQGNSA. V trimming: 1 base; J trimming: 7 bases; junction bases outside the gene matches: 8. CDR3 length: 15 residues. CDR3: CASSLDGGGKYTQYF. CDR3 nucleotides: TGTGCCAGCAGCTTAGATGGGGGGGGAAAATATACGCAGTATTTT.

CDR3: CSARDDLAGGPGEQYF. CDR3 nucleotides: TGCAGTGCTAGAGACGATCTAGCGGGGGGACCTGGGGAGCAGTATTTT. This sequence joins TRBV20-1 and TRBJ2-3; 11 bases line up with TRBD2. Germline lookup yields CDR1 DFQATT and CDR2 SNEGSKA (reference sequence). V was clipped by 0 bases and J by 11 bases; unmatched bases: 13. The CDR3 consists of 16 residues.

This clonotype was found many times. The chain links TRBV12-3 or TRBV12-4 to TRBJ1-1; a possible D gene is TRBD1 (5 bases). V dropped 5 bases and J dropped 3 bases, with 10 bases sitting between them. CDR3 length equals 13 residues. CDR3 protein: CASSDRGDTEAFF. In DNA form, the CDR3 reads TGTGCCAGCAGTGATAGGGGAGACACTGAAGCTTTCTTT.

The sample holds a few counts of this clonotype. The chain uses TRBV7-9 and TRBJ1-1, with 10 bases that match TRBD1. Germline V gene sequence: CDR1 SEHNR, CDR2 FQNEAQ (reference sequence). The junction had 3 bases not matched to a gene; V was cut back by 6 bases and J by 2 bases. The CDR3 is 14 amino acids. In nucleotides, the CDR3 is TGTGCCAGCAGGGGGACAGGGGTTAACACTGAAGCTTTCTTT. This codes for CASRGTGVNTEAFF.

This clonotype turned up a few times. The chain uses TRBV20-1 and TRBJ2-1; 10 positions agree with TRBD2. The CDR3 runs 14 residues. The germline V gene encodes CDR1 DFQATT and CDR2 SNEGSKA (reference sequence). V was pared by 6 bases and J by 7 bases, with 9 bases of the junction left unmatched. In DNA form, the CDR3 reads TGCAGTGCAAAGAGCGGGGGGGCTAGGAATGAGCAGTTCTTC. It is translated as CSAKSGGARNEQFF.

In its sample, this clonotype was seen a few times. The J gene is TRBJ2-3, the V gene TRBV29-1; perhaps D is TRBD1 or TRBD2 (5 bases each). The CDR3 is made up of 15 amino acids. V dropped 2 bases and J dropped 2 bases, with 14 bases sitting between them. Germline-derived CDR1 and CDR2 are SQVTM and ANQGSEA. The CDR3 region is CSVEMVGDATDTQYF. The DNA for the CDR3 is TGCAGCGTTGAAATGGTGGGGGATGCCACAGATACGCAGTATTTT.

This clonotype has more than one count but fewer than ten. The chain carries TRBV7-2 and TRBJ2-1; 9 positions agree with TRBD2. The V gene's germline CDR1 is SGHTA and CDR2 FQGNSA. The trim removed 5 bases at V and 10 bases at J, leaving 15 bases unmatched. This CDR3 contains 16 residues. This CDR3 is CASSPPGQAGGIEQFF. The DNA of the CDR3 is TGTGCCAGCAGCCCTCCAGGTCAAGCGGGGGGAATAGAGCAGTTCTTC. The complete variable domain, with remaining parts taken from reference TRBV7-2 and TRBJ2-1, reads GAGVSQSPSNKVTEKGKDVELRCDPISGHTALYWYRQSLGQGLEFLIYFQGNSAPDKSGLPSDRFSAERTGGSVSTLTIQRTQQEDSAVYLCASSPPGQAGGIEQFFGPGTRLTVL.

This clonotype was picked up a small number of times. The chain joins TRBV6-2 or TRBV6-3 to TRBJ2-5; no definite D call. Germline CDR1 and CDR2: MNHEY and SVGEGT. The CDR3 contains 11 residues. V was cut by 6 bases and J by 5 bases, with 7 bases left in between. Here the CDR3 DNA reads TGTGCCAGCAGCCGGGTGGAGACCCAGTACTTC. This sequence encodes CASSRVETQYF.

This clonotype occurred a few times. J is TRBJ2-4 and V is TRBV5-1; 11 positions match TRBD2. Germline values: CDR1 SGHRS, CDR2 YFSETQ. The CDR3 extends over 18 amino acids. V was pared by 2 bases and J by 0 bases, with 7 bases of the junction left unmatched. The CDR3 reads CASSFYLAGGLAKNIQYF. The CDR3 DNA follows: TGCGCCAGCAGCTTTTACCTAGCGGGGGGATTAGCCAAAAACATTCAGTACTTC.

This clonotype has only a few counts. V and J are TRBV6-5 and TRBJ2-5; D is uncertain. The CDR3 extends over 13 amino acids. Trimming removed 5 bases from V and 0 bases from J, with 7 bases in between. Germline CDR1 reads MNHEY; CDR2 reads SVGAGI. CDR3 nucleotides: TGTGCCAGCAGTAAAAGGGACCAAGAGACCCAGTACTTC. Residues: CASSKRDQETQYF.

This clonotype was seen more than once but under ten times. The chain carries TRBV6-5 and TRBJ1-2, with 9 bases matching TRBD1. The CDR3 is 15 amino acids. Germline CDR1 MNHEY, CDR2 SVGAGI. J was trimmed by 4 bases and V by 6 bases; bases with no gene match: 9. The CDR3, as DNA: TGTGCCAGCAGGCTACAGGGGGCCGTCGGCTATGGCTACACCTTC. Amino acid sequence: CASRLQGAVGYGYTF.